This T cell receptor beta chain was captured in a study of cytomegalovirus exposure and HLA in healthy donors. Whole-study results and caveats: Reported findings show TCR beta sequences accurately forecast HLA-A and HLA-B alleles in most subjects.

Amplification used 60 Vbeta primers and 13 Jbeta primers. Libraries were prepared by immunoSEQ multiplex PCR; TCRdb keeps only in-frame clonotypes and omits some of them. This sample yields about 140,000 clones, of which 70% to 85% are seen a single time; 9% to 10% belongs to the top ten. About this clone: Its antigen is not known.

Trimming pared 4 bases from V and 10 bases from J, leaving 11 bases between. The germline CDR1 and CDR2 sequences are MNHNS and SASEGT. CDR3 length equals 12 residues. The clonotype comes from a woman aged 55-70 years in good health and CMV-seropositive. This chain uses TRBV6-1 with TRBJ2-1, with unresolved D. Specimen: PBMCs. The CDR3 DNA reads TGTGCCAGCAGTGTAGTTCTTAAGGAGCAGTTCTTC. It encodes CASSVVLKEQFF.